The clone carrying this TCR beta chain is deemed medium-sized. Its antigen is not identified. The memory fraction was CD4+CD45RO+CD25- cells. After constant-region reverse-primer amplification, full-length variable regions underwent semi-nested PCR with Nested Universal Primer A. One entry per CDR3 protein results from TCRdb running MiXCR on the 5' RACE reads. The sample shows 8,000 or so distinct CDR3 sequences, 36% of them seen only once. The V end was cut by 1 base, the J end by 8 bases, with 14 bases between. The germline V gene has CDR1 LNHNV and CDR2 YYDKDF (reference sequence). The CDR3 has 14 amino acids. Notes on the study in general: Tumor Tregs overlapped most with tumor, then blood, naive CD4+ cells. The larger-cohort validation was restricted to a single TCR beta V-J rearrangement rather than whole repertoires.

Material for sequencing was tumor-infiltrating memory CD4+ T cells sorted from the breast tumor. Subset specified: memory CD4+ T cells, CD4+CD45RO+CD25-. This TCR derives from a female donor with breast cancer. The chain combines TRBV15 with TRBJ1-2, with D maybe TRBD1 (5 bases). The CDR3 loop is CATSRVLGGEGYTF. Written as DNA, the CDR3 is TGTGCCACCAGCAGAGTGCTCGGGGGAGAAGGCTACACCTTC.